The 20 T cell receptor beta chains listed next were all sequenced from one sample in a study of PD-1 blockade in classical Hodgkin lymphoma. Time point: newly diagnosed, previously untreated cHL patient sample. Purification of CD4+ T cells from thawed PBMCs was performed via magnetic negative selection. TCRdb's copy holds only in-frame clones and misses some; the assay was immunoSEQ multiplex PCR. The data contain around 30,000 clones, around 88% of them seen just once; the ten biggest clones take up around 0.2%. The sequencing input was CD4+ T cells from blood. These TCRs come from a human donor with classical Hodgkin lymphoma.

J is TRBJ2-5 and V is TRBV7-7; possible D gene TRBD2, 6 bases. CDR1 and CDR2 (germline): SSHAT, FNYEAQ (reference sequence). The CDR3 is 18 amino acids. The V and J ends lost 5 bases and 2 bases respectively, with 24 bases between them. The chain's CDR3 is CASSPRLGWGVGQETQYF. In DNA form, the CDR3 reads TGTGCCAGCAGCCCCCGTTTGGGGTGGGGGGTTGGTCAAGAGACCCAGTACTTC.

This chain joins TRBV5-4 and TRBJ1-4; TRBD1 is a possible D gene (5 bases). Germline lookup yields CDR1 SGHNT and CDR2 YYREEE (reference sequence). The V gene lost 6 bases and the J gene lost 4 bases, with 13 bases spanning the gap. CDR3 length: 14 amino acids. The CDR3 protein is CASTIDSFNEKLFF. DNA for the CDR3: TGTGCCAGCACCATCGACAGCTTTAATGAAAAACTGTTTTTT.

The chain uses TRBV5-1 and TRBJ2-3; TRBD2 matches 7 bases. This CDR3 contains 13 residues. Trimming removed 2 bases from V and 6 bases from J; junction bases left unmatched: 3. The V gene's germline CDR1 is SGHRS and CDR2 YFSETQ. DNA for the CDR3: TGCGCCAGCAGCTTAGGGAGGGAGGATACGCAGTATTTT. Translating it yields CASSLGREDTQYF.

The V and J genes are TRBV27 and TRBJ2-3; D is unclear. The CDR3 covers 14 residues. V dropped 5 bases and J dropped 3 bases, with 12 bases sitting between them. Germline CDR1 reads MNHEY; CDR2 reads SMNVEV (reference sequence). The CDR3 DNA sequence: TGTGCCAGCAGTCCCAACGGTAGGACAGATACGCAGTATTTT. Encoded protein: CASSPNGRTDTQYF.

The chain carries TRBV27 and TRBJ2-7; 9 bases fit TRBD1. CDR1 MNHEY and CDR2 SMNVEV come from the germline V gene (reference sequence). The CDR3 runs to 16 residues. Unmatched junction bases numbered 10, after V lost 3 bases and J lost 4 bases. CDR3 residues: CASSFFPGQGIYEQYF. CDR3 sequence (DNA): TGTGCCAGCAGTTTCTTCCCGGGACAGGGCATATACGAGCAGTACTTC.

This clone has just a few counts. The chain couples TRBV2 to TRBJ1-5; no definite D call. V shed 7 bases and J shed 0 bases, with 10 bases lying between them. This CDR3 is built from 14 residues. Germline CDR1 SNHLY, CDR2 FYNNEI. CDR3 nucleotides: TGTGCCAGCAAGGATATCAGTAGCAATCAGCCCCAGCATTTT. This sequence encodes CASKDISSNQPQHF.

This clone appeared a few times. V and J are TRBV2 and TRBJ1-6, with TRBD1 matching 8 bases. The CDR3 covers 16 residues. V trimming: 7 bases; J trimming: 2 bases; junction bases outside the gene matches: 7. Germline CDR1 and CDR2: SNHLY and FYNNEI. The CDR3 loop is CASTLRTGTYNSPLHF. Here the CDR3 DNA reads TGTGCCAGCACTCTCCGGACAGGGACCTATAATTCACCCCTCCACTTT.

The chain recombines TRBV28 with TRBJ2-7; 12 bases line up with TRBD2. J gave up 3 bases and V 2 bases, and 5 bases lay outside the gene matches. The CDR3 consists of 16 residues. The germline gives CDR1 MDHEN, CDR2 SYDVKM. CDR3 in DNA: TGTGCCAGCAGTTTACACACTAGCGGGAGGTTCTACGAGCAGTACTTC. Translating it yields CASSLHTSGRFYEQYF.

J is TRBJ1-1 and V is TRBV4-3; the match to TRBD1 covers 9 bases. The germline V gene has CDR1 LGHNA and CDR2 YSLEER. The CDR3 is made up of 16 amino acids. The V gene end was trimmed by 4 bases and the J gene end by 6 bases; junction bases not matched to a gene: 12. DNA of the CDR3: TGCGCCAGCAGCCTAGTACCGGGACAGGGTAGACCTGAAGCTTTCTTT. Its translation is CASSLVPGQGRPEAFF.

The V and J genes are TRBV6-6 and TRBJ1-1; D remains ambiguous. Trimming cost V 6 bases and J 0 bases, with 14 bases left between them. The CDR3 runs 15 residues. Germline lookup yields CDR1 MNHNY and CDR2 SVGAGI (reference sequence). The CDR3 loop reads CASREQPSMNTEAFF. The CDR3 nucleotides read TGTGCCAGCAGAGAGCAACCGTCTATGAACACTGAAGCTTTCTTT.

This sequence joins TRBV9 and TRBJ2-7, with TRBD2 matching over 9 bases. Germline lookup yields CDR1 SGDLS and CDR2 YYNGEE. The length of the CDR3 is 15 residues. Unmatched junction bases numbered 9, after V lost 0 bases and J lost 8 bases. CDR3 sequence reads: CASSVEAGGPIKQYF. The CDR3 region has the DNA TGTGCCAGCAGCGTAGAGGCGGGGGGGCCTATCAAGCAGTACTTC.

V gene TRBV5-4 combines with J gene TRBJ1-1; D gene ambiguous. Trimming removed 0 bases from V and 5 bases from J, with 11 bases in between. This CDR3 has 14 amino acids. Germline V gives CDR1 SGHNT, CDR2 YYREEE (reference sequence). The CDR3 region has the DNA TGTGCCAGCAGCTTGGATTTGTGGGGAACTGAAGCTTTCTTT. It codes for CASSLDLWGTEAFF. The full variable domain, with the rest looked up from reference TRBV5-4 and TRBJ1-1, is ETGVTQSPTHLIKTRGQQVTLRCSSQSGHNTVSWYQQALGQGPQFIFQYYREEENGRGNFPPRFSGLQFPNYSSELNVNALELDDSALYLCASSLDLWGTEAFFGQGTRLTVV.

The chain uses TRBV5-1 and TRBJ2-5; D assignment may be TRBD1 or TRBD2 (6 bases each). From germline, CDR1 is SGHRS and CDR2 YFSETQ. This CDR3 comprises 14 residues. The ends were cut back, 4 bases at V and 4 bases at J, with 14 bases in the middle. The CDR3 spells CASSPGARGETQYF. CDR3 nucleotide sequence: TGCGCCAGCAGCCCGGGGGCACGAGGAGAGACCCAGTACTTC.

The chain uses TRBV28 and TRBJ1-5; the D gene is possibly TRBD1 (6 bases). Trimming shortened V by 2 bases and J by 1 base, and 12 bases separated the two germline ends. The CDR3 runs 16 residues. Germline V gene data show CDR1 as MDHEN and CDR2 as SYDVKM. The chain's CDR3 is CASSLRQGRSNQPQHF. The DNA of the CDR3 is TGTGCCAGCAGTTTAAGGCAGGGGAGGAGCAATCAGCCCCAGCATTTT.

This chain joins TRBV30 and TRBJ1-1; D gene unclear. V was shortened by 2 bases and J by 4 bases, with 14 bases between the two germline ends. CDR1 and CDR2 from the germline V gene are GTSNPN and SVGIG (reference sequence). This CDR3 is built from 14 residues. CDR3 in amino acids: CAWSRAFDTTEAFF. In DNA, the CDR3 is TGTGCCTGGAGTCGAGCTTTTGACACCACTGAAGCTTTCTTT. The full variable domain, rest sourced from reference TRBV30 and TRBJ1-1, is SQTIHQWPATLVQPVGSPLSLECTVEGTSNPNLYWYRQAAGRGLQLLFYSVGIGQISSEVPQNLSASRPQDRQFILSSKKLLLSDSGFYLCAWSRAFDTTEAFFGQGTRLTVV.

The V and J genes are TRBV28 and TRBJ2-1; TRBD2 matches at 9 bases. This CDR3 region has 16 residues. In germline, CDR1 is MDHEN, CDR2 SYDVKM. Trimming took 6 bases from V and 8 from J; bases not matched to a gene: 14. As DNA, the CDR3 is TGTGCCAGCAGGGGATTAGCGGGAGCGGAGGTTTATGAGCAGTTCTTC. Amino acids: CASRGLAGAEVYEQFF.

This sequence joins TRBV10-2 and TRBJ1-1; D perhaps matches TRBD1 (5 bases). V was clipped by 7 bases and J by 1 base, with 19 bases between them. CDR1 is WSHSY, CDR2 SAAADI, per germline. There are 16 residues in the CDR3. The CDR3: CASKAGSGGTNTEAFF. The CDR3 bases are TGCGCCAGCAAGGCGGGGAGCGGGGGAACGAACACTGAAGCTTTCTTT.

CDR3 region: CASRNSGRNSPLHF. The DNA for the CDR3 is TGCGCCAGCAGAAACTCCGGGCGAAATTCACCCCTCCACTTT. The chain links TRBV5-1 to TRBJ1-6; the D is unclear. The CDR3 contains 14 residues. V shed 5 bases and J shed 7 bases, with 13 bases lying between them. Looked up from germline, CDR1 is SGHRS and CDR2 is YFSETQ.

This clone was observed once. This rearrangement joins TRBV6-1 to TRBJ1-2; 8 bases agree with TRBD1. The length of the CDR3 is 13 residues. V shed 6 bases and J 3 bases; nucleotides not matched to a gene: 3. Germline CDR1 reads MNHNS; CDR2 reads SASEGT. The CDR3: CASRAGGYYGYTF. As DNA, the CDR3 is TGTGCCAGCAGAGCAGGGGGCTACTATGGCTACACCTTC.

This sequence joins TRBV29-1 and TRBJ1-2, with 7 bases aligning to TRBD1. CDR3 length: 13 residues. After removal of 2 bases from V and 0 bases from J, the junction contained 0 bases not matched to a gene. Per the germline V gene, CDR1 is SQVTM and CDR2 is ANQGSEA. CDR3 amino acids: CSVEQGANYGYTF. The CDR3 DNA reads TGCAGCGTTGAACAGGGGGCTAACTATGGCTACACCTTC.